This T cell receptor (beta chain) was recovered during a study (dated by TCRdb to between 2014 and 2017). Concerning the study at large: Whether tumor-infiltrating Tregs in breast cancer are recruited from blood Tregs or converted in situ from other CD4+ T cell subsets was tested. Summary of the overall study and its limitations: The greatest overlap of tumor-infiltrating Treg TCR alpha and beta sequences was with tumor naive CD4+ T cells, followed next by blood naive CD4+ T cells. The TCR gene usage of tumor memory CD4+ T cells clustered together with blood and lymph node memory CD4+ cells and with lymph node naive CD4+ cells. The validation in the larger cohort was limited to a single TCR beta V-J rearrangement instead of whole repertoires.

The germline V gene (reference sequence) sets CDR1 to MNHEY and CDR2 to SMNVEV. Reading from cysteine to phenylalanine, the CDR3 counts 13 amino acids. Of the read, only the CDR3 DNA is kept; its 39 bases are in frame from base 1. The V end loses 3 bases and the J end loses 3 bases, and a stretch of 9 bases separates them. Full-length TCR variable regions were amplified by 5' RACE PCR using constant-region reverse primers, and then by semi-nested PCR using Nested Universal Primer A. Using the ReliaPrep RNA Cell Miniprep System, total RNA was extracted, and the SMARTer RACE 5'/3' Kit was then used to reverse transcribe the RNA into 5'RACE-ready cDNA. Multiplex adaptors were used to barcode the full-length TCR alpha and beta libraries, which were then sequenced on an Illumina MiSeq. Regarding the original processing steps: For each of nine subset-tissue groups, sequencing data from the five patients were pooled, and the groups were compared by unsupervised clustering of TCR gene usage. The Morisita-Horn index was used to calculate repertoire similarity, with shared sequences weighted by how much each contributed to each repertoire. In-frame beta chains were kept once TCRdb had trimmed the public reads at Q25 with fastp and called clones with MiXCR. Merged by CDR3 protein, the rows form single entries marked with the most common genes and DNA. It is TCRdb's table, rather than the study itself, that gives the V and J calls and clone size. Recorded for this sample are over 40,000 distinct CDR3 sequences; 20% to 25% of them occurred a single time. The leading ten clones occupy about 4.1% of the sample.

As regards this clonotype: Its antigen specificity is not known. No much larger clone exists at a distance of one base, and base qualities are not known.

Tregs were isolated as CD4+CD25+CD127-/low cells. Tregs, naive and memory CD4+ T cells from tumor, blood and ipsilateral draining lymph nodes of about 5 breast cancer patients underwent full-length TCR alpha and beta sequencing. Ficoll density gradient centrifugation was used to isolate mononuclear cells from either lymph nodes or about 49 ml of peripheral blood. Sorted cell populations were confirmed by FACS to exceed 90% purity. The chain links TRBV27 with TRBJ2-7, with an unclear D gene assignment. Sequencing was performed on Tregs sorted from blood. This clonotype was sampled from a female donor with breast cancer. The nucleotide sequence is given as TGTGCCAGCAGTTTCGGTACCTACTACGAGCAGTACTTC. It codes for CASSFGTYYEQYF.